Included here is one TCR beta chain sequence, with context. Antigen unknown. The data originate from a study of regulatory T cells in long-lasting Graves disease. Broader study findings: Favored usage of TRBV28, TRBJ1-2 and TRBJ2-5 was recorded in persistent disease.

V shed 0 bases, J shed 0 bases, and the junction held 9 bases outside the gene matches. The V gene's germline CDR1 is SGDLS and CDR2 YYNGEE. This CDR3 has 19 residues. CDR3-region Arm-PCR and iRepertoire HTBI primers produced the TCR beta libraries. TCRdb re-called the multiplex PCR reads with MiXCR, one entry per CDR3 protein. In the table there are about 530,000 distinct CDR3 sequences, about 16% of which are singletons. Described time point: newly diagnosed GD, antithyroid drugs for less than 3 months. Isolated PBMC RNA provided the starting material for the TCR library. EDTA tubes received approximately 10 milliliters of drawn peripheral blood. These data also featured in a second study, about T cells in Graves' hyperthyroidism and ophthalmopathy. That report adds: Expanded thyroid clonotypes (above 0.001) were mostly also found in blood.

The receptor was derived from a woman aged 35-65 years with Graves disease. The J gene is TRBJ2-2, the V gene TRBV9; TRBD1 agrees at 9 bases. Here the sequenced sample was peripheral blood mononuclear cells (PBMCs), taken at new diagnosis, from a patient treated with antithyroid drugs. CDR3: CASSVGGTGINANTGELFF. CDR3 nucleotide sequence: TGTGCCAGCAGCGTAGGGGGGACAGGGATCAACGCGAACACCGGGGAGCTGTTTTTT.